The source of this T cell receptor (beta chain) is a study of CD8+ T cells in alopecia areata. General observations from the study: Many expanded lesional clones stayed in scalp and blood while on tofacitinib. For patients receiving tofacitinib, scalp clonality and expanded CD8+ clones among the top 100 significantly decreased.

The germline CDR1 and CDR2 sequences are GTSNPN and SVGIG (reference sequence). V was clipped by 4 bases and J by 4 bases, with 11 bases between them. The CDR3 is 13 amino acids. Comment on this clone: Its antigen remains unidentified.

The sample's treatment: oral pan-JAK inhibitor, 5-10 mg twice daily. As the sequencing template, cDNA was produced by extracting RNA and reverse transcribing it. Assay: immunoSEQ multiplex PCR; the TCRdb copy retains only in-frame clones and omits some. Of 250,000 to 300,000 clones in the sample, roughly 50% are singletons; the top ten hold over 1.5%. The sequenced sample was CD4+ T cells sorted from blood, obtained at week 24, from a patient treated with tofacitinib. This chain uses TRBV30 with TRBJ1-3; no clear D. The receptor was isolated from a human donor with alopecia areata. The DNA for the CDR3 is TGTGCCTGGACCTTAACGCCCGGAAACACCATATATTTT. This translates into CAWTLTPGNTIYF.